This T cell receptor beta chain originates from a study of T-cell reconstitution after alpha-beta-depleted transplantation in children. The library targeted TCRbeta and was prepared with unique molecular identifiers. TCRdb re-called the PCR reads with MiXCR, one entry per CDR3 protein. The table records nearly 400,000 distinct CDR3 sequences, 20% of them present only once. CDR3 length: 15 residues. V was pared by 3 bases and J by 3 bases, with 12 bases between. This clonotype has a count of ten or more. This sequence joins TRBV12-3 or TRBV12-4 and TRBJ2-1; unclear D gene. The origin of this receptor is a human donor who donated a stem cell graft to a child with acute myeloid leukemia. This specimen consisted of PBMCs from the stem cell graft donor, obtained from the stem cell graft. CDR3: CASSFFLRDYNEQFF. CDR3 bases: TGTGCCAGCAGTTTTTTTCTGCGAGACTACAATGAGCAGTTCTTC.